These T cell receptor beta chains were read from a single sample in a study of shared clonotypes between healthy human individuals. Clones were read by immunoSEQ multiplex PCR, and TCRdb kept only the in-frame ones, dropping some. This repertoire shows about 560,000 clones, roughly 79% found once; its top ten account for more than 10%. The specimen was PBMCs. These receptors were collected from a middle-aged woman in good health. Some clones in this sample may be carry-over from other donors' samples. Each CDR3 is given with its conserved first and last residue. A D gene is named only where the DNA matches it firmly. Clone size, where shown, is once, few, many, or a class for clones that have expanded.

TRBV7-2,TRBJ2-4,NA,NA,13,CASSNNWDSVQYF,TGTGCCAGCAGCAACAACTGGGACTCAGTTCAGTACTTC
TRBV5-1,TRBJ2-5,many,TRBD2,15,CASSLDGTGGETQYF,TGCGCCAGCAGCTTGGATGGGACGGGAGGGGAGACCCAGTACTTC
TRBV7-8,TRBJ2-1,NA,TRBD2,15,CASSPPGLAGEEQFF,TGTGCCAGCAGCCCTCCGGGACTAGCGGGAGAGGAGCAGTTCTTC
TRBV5-1,TRBJ2-7,NA,TRBD2,15,CASSLIEGGGYEQYF,TGCGCCAGCAGCTTGATTGAGGGCGGGGGATACGAGCAGTACTTC
TRBV28,TRBJ2-7,NA,NA,12,CASSLSGYEQYF,TGTGCCAGCAGTTTGTCGGGATACGAGCAGTACTTC
TRBV28,TRBJ1-1,NA,TRBD1,16,CASSAPTGTTHAEAFF,TGTGCCAGCAGCGCACCGACAGGGACCACGCATGCTGAAGCTTTCTTT
TRBV11-3,TRBJ2-1,NA,NA,12,CASSRLYNEQFF,TGTGCCAGCAGCAGACTGTACAATGAGCAGTTCTTC
TRBV30,TRBJ2-1,many,NA,15,CAWSRRTPRGNEQFF,TGTGCCTGGAGTAGGCGGACGCCCAGGGGCAATGAGCAGTTCTTC
TRBV15,TRBJ2-3,NA,TRBD1,16,CATSRDRDRGTDTQYF,TGTGCCACCAGCAGAGATCGGGACAGGGGCACAGATACGCAGTATTTT
TRBV7-3,TRBJ2-1,NA,TRBD2,14,CASSLAGGPNEQFF,TGTGCCAGCAGCTTAGCGGGAGGGCCAAATGAGCAGTTCTTC
TRBV6-1,TRBJ1-5,NA,NA,13,CASTQALLQPQHF,TGTGCCAGCACTCAGGCTCTACTTCAGCCCCAGCATTTT
TRBV11-2,TRBJ2-1,NA,NA,14,CASSLDRNHDEQFF,TGTGCCAGCAGCTTAGATAGGAACCATGATGAGCAGTTCTTC
TRBV6-6,TRBJ2-5,NA,NA,13,CASSYDGFETQYF,TGTGCCAGCAGTTACGACGGTTTTGAGACCCAGTACTTC
TRBV7-8,TRBJ1-3,NA,NA,14,CASSLAGGGNTIYF,TGTGCCAGCAGCTTAGCGGGCGGCGGAAACACCATATATTTT
TRBV29-1,TRBJ1-1,NA,TRBD1,15,CSVESGGLGDTEAFF,TGCAGCGTTGAGTCAGGGGGGCTGGGGGACACTGAAGCTTTCTTT
TRBV9,TRBJ1-4,NA,NA,17,CASSARETGTGREKLFF,TGTGCCAGCAGCGCGAGGGAAACCGGGACGGGGAGAGAAAAACTGTTTTTT
TRBV5-4,TRBJ2-6,NA,NA,15,CASSGRDSGANVLTF,TGTGCCAGCAGCGGACGGGACTCTGGGGCCAACGTCCTGACTTTC
TRBV9,TRBJ2-2,NA,NA,14,CASSLWTNTGELFF,TGTGCCAGCAGCCTTTGGACTAACACCGGGGAGCTGTTTTTT
TRBV4-2,TRBJ1-5,NA,NA,16,CASSQEVRVLNQPQHF,TGTGCCAGCAGCCAAGAGGTTAGGGTCCTCAATCAGCCCCAGCATTTT
TRBV4-2,TRBJ2-3,NA,TRBD2,17,CASSQDFAGGPTDTQYF,TGTGCCAGCAGCCAAGATTTTGCGGGAGGGCCCACAGATACGCAGTATTTT
TRBV30,TRBJ2-2,once,NA,13,CAWSQQTTGELFF,TGTGCCTGGAGTCAACAGACGACCGGGGAGCTGTTTTTT
TRBV10-3,TRBJ2-3,NA,TRBD2,15,CAISTSGGSTDTQYF,TGTGCCATCAGCACTAGCGGGGGAAGCACAGATACGCAGTATTTT
TRBV13,TRBJ1-4,NA,TRBD1,12,CASSRTGLQLFF,TGTGCCAGCAGCCGGACAGGGCTTCAACTGTTTTTT
TRBV2,TRBJ2-1,NA,NA,13,CASSAPGIPEQFF,TGTGCCAGCAGTGCTCCAGGGATTCCTGAGCAGTTCTTC
TRBV29-1,TRBJ2-6,NA,NA,13,CSVDGSGANVLTF,TGCAGCGTTGATGGCTCTGGGGCCAACGTCCTGACTTTC
TRBV15,TRBJ2-7,NA,TRBD2,14,CATSRGGEGYEQYF,TGTGCCACCAGCAGAGGGGGGGAGGGATACGAGCAGTACTTC
TRBV28,TRBJ2-1,NA,TRBD1,12,CASSPPGGAEFF,TGTGCCAGCAGCCCCCCAGGGGGCGCGGAGTTCTTC
TRBV7-6,TRBJ2-7,few,NA,14,CASSPGTRNGEQYF,TGTGCCAGCAGCCCGGGGACCCGTAATGGGGAGCAGTACTTC
TRBV5-8,TRBJ2-3,NA,NA,13,CASTQEGEDTQYF,TGTGCCAGCACCCAGGAGGGGGAAGATACGCAGTATTTT
TRBV6-1,TRBJ1-5,few,NA,14,CASRKNLLNQPQHF,TGTGCCAGCAGGAAGAACCTACTCAATCAGCCCCAGCATTTT
TRBV19,TRBJ1-5,once,NA,14,CASSDPASNQPQHF,TGTGCCAGCTCAGACCCGGCTAGCAATCAGCCCCAGCATTTT
TRBV5-1,TRBJ2-1,NA,NA,13,CASSLGQVNEQFF,TGCGCCAGCAGCTTGGGTCAGGTAAATGAGCAGTTCTTC
TRBV28,TRBJ1-2,once,NA,13,CASSSSTNYGYTF,TGTGCCAGCAGTTCCTCTACTAACTATGGCTACACCTTC
TRBV19,TRBJ2-3,once,TRBD2,16,CASSPGLAGVADTQYF,TGTGCCAGTAGTCCGGGACTAGCGGGAGTGGCAGATACGCAGTATTTT
TRBV7-2,TRBJ2-3,NA,NA,15,CASSPGSGNLNTQYF,TGTGCCAGCAGCCCCGGGAGCGGCAATTTGAATACGCAGTATTTT
TRBV19,TRBJ1-4,NA,TRBD1,15,CASSAHRGRNEKLFF,TGTGCCAGTAGTGCCCACAGGGGAAGGAATGAAAAACTGTTTTTT
TRBV19,TRBJ2-5,NA,TRBD2,16,CASSNGLAGGVETQYF,TGTGCCAGTAGTAACGGACTAGCGGGAGGTGTAGAGACCCAGTACTTC
TRBV2,TRBJ2-7,NA,NA,13,CASSPGPPYEQYF,TGTGCCAGCAGCCCAGGACCTCCCTACGAGCAGTACTTC
TRBV18,TRBJ2-1,few,NA,13,CASSPPSGYEQFF,TGTGCCAGCTCACCGCCGTCGGGCTATGAGCAGTTCTTC
TRBV7-8,TRBJ2-7,NA,TRBD1,15,CASSLGTGIAYEQYF,TGTGCCAGCAGCTTAGGGACAGGAATTGCCTACGAGCAGTACTTC